This T cell receptor beta chain is drawn from a study of T cell responses to AZD1222 COVID-19 vaccine. The overall study: Second-dose timings of about 4 or about 12 weeks were pooled. Findings and caveats of the study: Spike-wide coverage was observed for vaccine-associated CD4 TCRs, with dominant responses at 160-218 and 743-854. Most donors were white British and more were female, and clonal diversity was possibly underestimated.

Germline V gene lookup returns CDR1 SNHLY and CDR2 FYNNEI. Trimming took 5 bases from V and 9 from J; bases not matched to a gene: 2. The CDR3 consists of 13 residues. Repertoires were generated with immunoSEQ multiplex PCR, while TCRdb's copy carries only in-frame clones and drops some. In the table there are some 140,000 clones, 80% to 90% of which are singletons. This clone was detected only once. Its antigen is still unknown. This specimen was peripheral blood, taken on day 0 of AZD1222 vaccination. The sequence was obtained from an adult in good health. The chain joins TRBV2 to TRBJ1-6; 9 bases fit TRBD1. Here the CDR3 DNA reads TGTGCCAGCAGTAGGGACAGGGTTTCACCCCTCCACTTT. As protein: CASSRDRVSPLHF.